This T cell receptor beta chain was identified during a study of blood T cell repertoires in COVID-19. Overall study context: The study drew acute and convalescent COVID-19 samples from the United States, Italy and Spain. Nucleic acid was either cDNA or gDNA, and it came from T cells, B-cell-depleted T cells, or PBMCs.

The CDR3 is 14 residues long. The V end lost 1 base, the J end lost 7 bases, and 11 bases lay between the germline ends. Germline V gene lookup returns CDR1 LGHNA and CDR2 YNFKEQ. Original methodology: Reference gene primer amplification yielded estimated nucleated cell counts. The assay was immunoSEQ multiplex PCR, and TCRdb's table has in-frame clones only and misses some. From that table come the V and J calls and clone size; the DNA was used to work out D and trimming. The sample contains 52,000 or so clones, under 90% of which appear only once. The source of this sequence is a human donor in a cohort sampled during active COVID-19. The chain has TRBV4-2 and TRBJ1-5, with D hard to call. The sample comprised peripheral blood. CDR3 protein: CASSQVPNRQPQHF. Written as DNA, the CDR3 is TGTGCCAGCAGCCAAGTGCCCAATCGGCAGCCCCAGCATTTT.